A single sample gave rise to the 6 T cell receptor beta chains below, sequenced in a study of regulatory T cells in long-lasting Graves disease. With iRepertoire HTBI primers and Arm-PCR of CDR3 regions, TCR beta libraries were built. Each CDR3 protein is one row after TCRdb ran MiXCR on the multiplex PCR reads. The table includes around 450,000 distinct CDR3 sequences, roughly 21% detected once. Regarding time point: persistent/refractory GD, antithyroid drugs over 5 years with positive TRAb. Preparation of the TCR library used RNA extracted from PBMCs. The sequencing used peripheral blood mononuclear cells (PBMCs), collected when the disease was refractory, from a patient treated with antithyroid drugs. These receptors came from a female donor with Graves disease.

This clonotype was counted at least ten times. This chain links TRBV7-9 with TRBJ1-4; possible D gene TRBD1, 5 bases. CDR3 length: 12 amino acids. V gave up 10 bases and J gave up 6 bases, with 12 bases separating them. CDR1 and CDR2 (germline): SEHNR, FQNEAQ (reference sequence). CDR3 loop: CATAGGDEKLFF. In DNA form, the CDR3 reads TGTGCCACCGCCGGAGGGGATGAAAAACTGTTTTTT. Supplemented by reference TRBV7-9 and TRBJ1-4, the full variable domain reads DTGVSQNPRHKITKRGQNVTFRCDPISEHNRLYWYRQTLGQGPEFLTYFQNEAQLEKSRLLSDRFSAERPKGSFSTLEIQRTEQGDSAMYLCATAGGDEKLFFGSGTQLSVL.

This clonotype was observed a few times. The chain carries TRBV27 and TRBJ2-2; 11 positions match TRBD2. V dropped 5 bases and J dropped 2; count of bases not matched to a gene: 1. Germline CDR1 is MNHEY and CDR2 is SMNVEV (reference sequence). CDR3 size: 15 residues. CDR3 residues: CASSRLAGNTGELFF. CDR3 sequence (DNA): TGTGCCAGCAGTAGACTAGCGGGAAACACCGGGGAGCTGTTTTTT.

There are many counts of this clonotype. The chain is built from TRBV24-1 and TRBJ1-2; D remains unclear. This CDR3 contains 12 residues. V was cut by 9 bases and J by 6 bases, with 13 bases left in between. Germline V gene lookup returns CDR1 KGHDR and CDR2 SFDVKD. CDR3: CATGEGGDGYTF. As DNA, the CDR3 is TGTGCCACCGGAGAGGGCGGAGATGGCTACACCTTC.

This clonotype was recorded at least ten times. V and J are TRBV29-1 and TRBJ2-4; D is unresolved. V was clipped by 4 bases and J by 6 bases, with 7 bases between them. The CDR3 covers 11 residues. The germline V gene encodes CDR1 SQVTM and CDR2 ANQGSEA. The CDR3 is CSVAVLNIQYF. In nucleotides, the CDR3 is TGCAGCGTTGCTGTTCTAAACATTCAGTACTTC.

V usage is TRBV6-2 or TRBV6-3 and J usage is TRBJ1-5; 9 bases align to TRBD1. The CDR3 covers 17 residues. Trimming took 6 bases from V and 0 from J; bases not matched to a gene: 9. Germline values: CDR1 MNHEY, CDR2 SVGEGT. CDR3 nucleotide sequence: TGTGCCAGCAGCTACCGGACAGGGGTTCATAGCAATCAGCCCCAGCATTTT. It yields the protein CASSYRTGVHSNQPQHF.

In its sample, this clonotype was seen once. The CDR3 region has the DNA TGTGCCAGCAGCGTGCAACAGGGGCCTCGTTCGGCTTTCTTT. It codes for CASSVQQGPRSAFF. The rearrangement joins TRBV9 to TRBJ1-1, with 7 positions matching TRBD1. There are 14 residues in the CDR3. Germline CDR1 and CDR2: SGDLS and YYNGEE. The J segment lost 11 bases and the V segment lost 2 bases, leaving 12 bases of the junction unmatched.